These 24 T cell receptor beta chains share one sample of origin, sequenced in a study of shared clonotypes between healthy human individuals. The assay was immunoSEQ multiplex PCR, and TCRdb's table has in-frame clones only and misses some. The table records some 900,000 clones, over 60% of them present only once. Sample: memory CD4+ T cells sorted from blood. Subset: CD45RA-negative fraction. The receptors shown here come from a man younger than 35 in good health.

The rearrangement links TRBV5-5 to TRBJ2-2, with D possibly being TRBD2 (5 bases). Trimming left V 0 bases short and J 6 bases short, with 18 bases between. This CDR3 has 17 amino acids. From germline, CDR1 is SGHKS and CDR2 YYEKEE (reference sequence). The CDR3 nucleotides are TGTGCCAGCAGCTTGGAAATAAGTCTAGCCACGTCCGGGGAGCTGTTTTTT. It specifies CASSLEISLATSGELFF.

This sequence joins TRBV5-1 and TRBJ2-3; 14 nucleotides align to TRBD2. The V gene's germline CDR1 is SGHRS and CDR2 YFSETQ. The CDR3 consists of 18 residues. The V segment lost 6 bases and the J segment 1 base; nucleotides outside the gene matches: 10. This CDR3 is CASTFGTSGGLGTDTQYF. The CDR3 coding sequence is TGCGCCAGCACATTTGGGACTAGCGGGGGATTGGGCACAGATACGCAGTATTTT.

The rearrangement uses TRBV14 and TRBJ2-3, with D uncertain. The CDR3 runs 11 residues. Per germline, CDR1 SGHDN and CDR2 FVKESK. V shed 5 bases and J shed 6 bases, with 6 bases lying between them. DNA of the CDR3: TGTGCCAGCAGCAACCGGGATACGCAGTATTTT. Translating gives CASSNRDTQYF.

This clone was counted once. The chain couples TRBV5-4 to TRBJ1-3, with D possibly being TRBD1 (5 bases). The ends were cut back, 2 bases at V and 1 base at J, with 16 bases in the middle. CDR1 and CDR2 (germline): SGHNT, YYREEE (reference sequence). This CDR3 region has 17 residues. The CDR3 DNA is TGTGCCAGCAGCTTTGGCGCAGGGATGGCTTCTGGAAACACCATATATTTT. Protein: CASSFGAGMASGNTIYF.

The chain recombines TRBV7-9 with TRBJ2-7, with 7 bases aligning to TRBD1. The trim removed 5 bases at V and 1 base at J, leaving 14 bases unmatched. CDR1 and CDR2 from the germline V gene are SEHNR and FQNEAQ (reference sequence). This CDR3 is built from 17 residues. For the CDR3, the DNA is TGTGCCAGCAGCGCCAGGGGCGGACAGGCAACATCCTACGAGCAGTACTTC. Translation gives CASSARGGQATSYEQYF.

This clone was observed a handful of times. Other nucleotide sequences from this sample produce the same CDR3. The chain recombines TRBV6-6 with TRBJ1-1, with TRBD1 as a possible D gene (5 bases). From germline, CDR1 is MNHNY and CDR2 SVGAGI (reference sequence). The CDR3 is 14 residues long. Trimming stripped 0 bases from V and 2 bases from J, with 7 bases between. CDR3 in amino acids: CASSYSTGNTEAFF. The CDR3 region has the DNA TGTGCCAGCAGTTACTCCACAGGAAACACTGAAGCTTTCTTT.

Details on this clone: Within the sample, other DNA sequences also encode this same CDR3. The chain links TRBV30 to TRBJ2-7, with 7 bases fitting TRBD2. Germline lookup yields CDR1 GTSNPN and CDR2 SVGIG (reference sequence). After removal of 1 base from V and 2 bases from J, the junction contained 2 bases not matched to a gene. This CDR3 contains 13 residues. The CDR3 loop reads CAWSESGTYEQYF. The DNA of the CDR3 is TGTGCCTGGAGTGAGAGCGGGACCTACGAGCAGTACTTC. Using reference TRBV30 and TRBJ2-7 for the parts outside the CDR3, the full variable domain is SQTIHQWPATLVQPVGSPLSLECTVEGTSNPNLYWYRQAAGRGLQLLFYSVGIGQISSEVPQNLSASRPQDRQFILSSKKLLLSDSGFYLCAWSESGTYEQYFGPGTRLTVT.

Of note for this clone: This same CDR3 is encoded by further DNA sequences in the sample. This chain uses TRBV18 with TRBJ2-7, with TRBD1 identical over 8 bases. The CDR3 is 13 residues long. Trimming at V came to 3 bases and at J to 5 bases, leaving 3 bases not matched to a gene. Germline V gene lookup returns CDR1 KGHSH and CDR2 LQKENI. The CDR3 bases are TGTGCCAGCTCACCTGGACAGGGCCACGAGCAGTACTTC. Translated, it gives CASSPGQGHEQYF.

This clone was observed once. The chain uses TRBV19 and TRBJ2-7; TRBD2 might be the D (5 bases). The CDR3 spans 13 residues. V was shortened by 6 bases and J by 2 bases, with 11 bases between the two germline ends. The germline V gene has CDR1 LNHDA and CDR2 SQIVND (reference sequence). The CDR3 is CASRQHGTYEQYF. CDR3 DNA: TGTGCCAGTAGGCAGCACGGGACCTACGAGCAGTACTTC.

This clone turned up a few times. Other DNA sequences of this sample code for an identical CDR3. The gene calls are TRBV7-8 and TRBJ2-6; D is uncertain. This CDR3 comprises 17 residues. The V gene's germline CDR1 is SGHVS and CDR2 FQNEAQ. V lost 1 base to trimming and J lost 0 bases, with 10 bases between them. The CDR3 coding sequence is TGTGCCAGCAGCTTAGGTGCCTCGAGCTCTGGGGCCAACGTCCTGACTTTC. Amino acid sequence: CASSLGASSSGANVLTF.

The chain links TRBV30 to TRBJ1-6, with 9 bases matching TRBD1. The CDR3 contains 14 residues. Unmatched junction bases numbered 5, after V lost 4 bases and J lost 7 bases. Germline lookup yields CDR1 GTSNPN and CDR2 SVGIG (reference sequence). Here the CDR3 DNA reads TGTGCCTGGACTTTCGGGACAGGGAATTCACCCCTCCACTTT. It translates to CAWTFGTGNSPLHF.

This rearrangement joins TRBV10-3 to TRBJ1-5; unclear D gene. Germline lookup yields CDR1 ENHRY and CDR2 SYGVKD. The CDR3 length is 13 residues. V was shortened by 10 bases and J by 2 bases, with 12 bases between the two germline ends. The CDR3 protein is CATGSVGNQPQHF. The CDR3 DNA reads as TGTGCCACCGGGAGCGTTGGCAATCAGCCCCAGCATTTT.

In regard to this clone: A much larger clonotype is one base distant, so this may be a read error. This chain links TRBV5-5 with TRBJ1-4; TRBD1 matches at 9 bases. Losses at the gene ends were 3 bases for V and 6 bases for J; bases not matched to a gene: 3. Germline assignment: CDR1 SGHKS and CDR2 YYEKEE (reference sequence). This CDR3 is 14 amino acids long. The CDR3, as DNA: TGTGCCAGCAGCTCCGGGACAGGGTATGAAAAACTGTTTTTT. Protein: CASSSGTGYEKLFF.

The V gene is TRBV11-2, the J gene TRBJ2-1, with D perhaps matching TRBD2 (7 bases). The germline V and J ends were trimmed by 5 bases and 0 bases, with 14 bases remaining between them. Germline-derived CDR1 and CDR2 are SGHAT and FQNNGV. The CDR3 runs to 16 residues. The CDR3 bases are TGTGCCAGCAGCCAGAGGGGGGACTACTCCTACAATGAGCAGTTCTTC. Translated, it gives CASSQRGDYSYNEQFF.

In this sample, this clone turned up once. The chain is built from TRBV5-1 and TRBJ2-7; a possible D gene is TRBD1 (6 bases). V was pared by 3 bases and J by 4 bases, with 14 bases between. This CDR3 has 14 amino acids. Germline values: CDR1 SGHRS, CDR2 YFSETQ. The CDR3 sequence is CASSSPGQQYEQYF. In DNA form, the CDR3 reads TGCGCCAGCAGCTCACCAGGACAGCAGTACGAGCAGTACTTC.

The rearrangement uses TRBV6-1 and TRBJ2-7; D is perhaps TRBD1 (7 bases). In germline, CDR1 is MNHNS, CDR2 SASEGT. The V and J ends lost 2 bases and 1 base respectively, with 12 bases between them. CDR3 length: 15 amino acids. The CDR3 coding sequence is TGTGCCAGCAGTGAAAGGGCAGGGGGGTCCTACGAGCAGTACTTC. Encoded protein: CASSERAGGSYEQYF.

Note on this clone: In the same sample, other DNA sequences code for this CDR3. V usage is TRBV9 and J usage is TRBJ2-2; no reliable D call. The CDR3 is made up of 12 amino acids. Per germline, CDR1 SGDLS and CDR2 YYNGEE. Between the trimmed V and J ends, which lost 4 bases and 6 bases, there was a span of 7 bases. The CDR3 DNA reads TGTGCCAGCAGCCCCGAGGCCGGGGAGCTGTTTTTT. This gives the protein CASSPEAGELFF. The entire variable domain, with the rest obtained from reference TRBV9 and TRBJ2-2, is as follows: DSGVTQTPKHLITATGQRVTLRCSPRSGDLSVYWYQQSLDQGLQFLIQYYNGEERAKGNILERFSAQQFPDLHSELNLSSLELGDSALYFCASSPEAGELFFGEGSRLTVL.

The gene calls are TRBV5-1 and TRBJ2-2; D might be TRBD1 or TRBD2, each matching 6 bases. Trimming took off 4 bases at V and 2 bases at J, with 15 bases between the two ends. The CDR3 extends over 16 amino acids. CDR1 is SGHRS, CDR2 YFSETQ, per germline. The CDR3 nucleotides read TGCGCCAGCAGCCAGGGACATACTAGCAACACCGGGGAGCTGTTTTTT. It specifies CASSQGHTSNTGELFF.

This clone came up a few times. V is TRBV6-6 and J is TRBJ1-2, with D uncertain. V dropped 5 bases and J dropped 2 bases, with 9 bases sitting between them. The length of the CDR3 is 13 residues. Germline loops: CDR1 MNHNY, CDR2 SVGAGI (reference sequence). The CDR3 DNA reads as TGTGCCAGCAGTACCGGACTGAACTATGGCTACACCTTC. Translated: CASSTGLNYGYTF.

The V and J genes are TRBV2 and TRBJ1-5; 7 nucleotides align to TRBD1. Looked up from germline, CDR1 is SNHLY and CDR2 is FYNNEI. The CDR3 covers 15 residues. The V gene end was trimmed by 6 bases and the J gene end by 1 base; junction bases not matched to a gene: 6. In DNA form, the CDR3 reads TGTGCCAGCAGAGACAGGGAGGGGAGCAATCAGCCCCAGCATTTT. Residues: CASRDREGSNQPQHF.

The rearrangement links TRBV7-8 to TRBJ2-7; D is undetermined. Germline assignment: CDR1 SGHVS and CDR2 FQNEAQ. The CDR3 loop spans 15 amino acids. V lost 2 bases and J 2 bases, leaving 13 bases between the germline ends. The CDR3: CASSLNGFRAYEQYF. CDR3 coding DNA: TGTGCCAGCAGCTTAAATGGTTTTCGAGCCTACGAGCAGTACTTC.

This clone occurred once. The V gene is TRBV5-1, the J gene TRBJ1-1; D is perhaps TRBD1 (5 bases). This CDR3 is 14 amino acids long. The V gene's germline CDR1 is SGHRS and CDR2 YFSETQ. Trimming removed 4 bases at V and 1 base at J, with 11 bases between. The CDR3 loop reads CASSPLGQNTEAFF. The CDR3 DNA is TGCGCCAGCAGCCCTCTGGGGCAGAACACTGAAGCTTTCTTT.

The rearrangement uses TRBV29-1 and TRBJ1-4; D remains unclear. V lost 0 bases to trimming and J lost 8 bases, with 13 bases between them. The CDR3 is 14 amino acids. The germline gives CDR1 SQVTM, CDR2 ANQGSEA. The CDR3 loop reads CSVEDGSTREKLFF. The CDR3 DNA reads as TGCAGCGTTGAAGATGGTTCAACGAGGGAAAAACTGTTTTTT.

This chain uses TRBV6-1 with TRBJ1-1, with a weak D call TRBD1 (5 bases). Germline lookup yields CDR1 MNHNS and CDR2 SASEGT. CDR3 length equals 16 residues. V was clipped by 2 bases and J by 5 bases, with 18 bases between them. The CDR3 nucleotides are TGTGCCAGCAGTGAAAGGGCAGGGTGGGGAGGGACTGAAGCTTTCTTT. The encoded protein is CASSERAGWGGTEAFF.